The source of this TCR beta chain is a study of CD8 T cells in ankylosing spondylitis (dated by TCRdb to the late 2010s). For context, the study as a whole: T cell receptor beta repertoires were profiled in healthy donors and ankylosing spondylitis patients so that disease-linked TCR variants could be found. The full study cohort comprised around 25 ankylosing spondylitis patients and around 100 healthy donors. Peripheral blood was sampled, and synovial fluid was additionally collected from ankylosing spondylitis patients.

V lost 1 base and J lost 1 base; the stretch between them is 4 bases long. From its cysteine to its phenylalanine, the CDR3 spans 13 amino acids. This entry keeps only the CDR3 DNA: 39 bases, framed from base 1. CDR1 SEHNR and CDR2 FQNEAQ are derived from the germline V gene (reference sequence). Sequenced using an Illumina HiSeq 2500. Quantitative 5'-RACE with molecular barcodes was used to prepare TCR beta libraries. The source study handled its data this way. To identify disease-linked TCR variants, a new computational method was used, one built on a probabilistic model of VDJ rearrangement. TCRdb itself trimmed the public reads at Q25 with fastp, ran MiXCR and retained productive beta chains. Rows merge per CDR3 protein into single entries with the most common DNA and genes. The authors' filters were not applied to this entry. This sample comprises about 96,000 distinct CDR3 sequences, around 26% of them detected only once. Roughly three fifths of the sample is in the top ten clones.

Paper-wide results and their limitations: Some TCR beta motif variants had previously been reported in synovial fluid and blood of reactive arthritis patients, which suggested common disease-initiation mechanisms. A CD8+ phenotype was shown by the disease-linked clones, which were found at relatively low frequencies in peripheral blood. A TCR beta motif made up of several highly homologous amino acid variants appeared to be characteristic of blood from ankylosing spondylitis patients. Significant enrichment of the disease-linked clones was reported in matched synovial fluid samples from ankylosing spondylitis patients.

Concerning this clonotype itself: What antigen it recognizes has not been identified. Nothing much larger sits one base from this clone, and base qualities are not available.

This TCR derives from a male donor with ankylosing spondylitis or in good health (not recorded which). The rearrangement combines TRBV7-9 with TRBJ1-1, with an unclear D gene assignment. The sequenced sample consisted of blood, either unsorted or a sorted T cell fraction (not recorded which). The DNA sequence is as follows: TGTGCCAGCAGCTTAGTTCAGAACACTGAAGCTTTCTTT. It encodes CASSLVQNTEAFF.